This T cell receptor (beta chain) was recovered during a study of blood T cell repertoires in COVID-19. TCRdb's table, derived via immunoSEQ multiplex PCR, lists solely in-frame clones and lacks some. The sample has about 210,000 clones; around 80% are singletons. The germline gives CDR1 SGHRS, CDR2 YFSETQ. The CDR3 runs 15 residues. Trimming left V 4 bases short and J 0 bases short, with 11 bases between. This clone is a singleton in its sample. Input material: peripheral blood. The gene calls are TRBV5-1 and TRBJ1-3, with D unclear. The origin of this receptor is a human donor in a cohort sampled during active COVID-19. The CDR3 region has the DNA TGCGCCAGCAGCCCCATGGCCAGCTCTGGAAACACCATATATTTT. This sequence encodes CASSPMASSGNTIYF.